Listed here is a single T cell receptor (beta chain). Its antigen is not known. The data derive from a study of post-analysis software for immune sequencing data. Study-level findings and limits: Controls had lower frequencies than patients of five or six TRBV segments, which included TRBV5-6, TRBV5-1 and TRBV20-1. The study found significantly lower normalized Chao1 diversity in multiple sclerosis patients than in controls.

Every TCR beta cDNA library bore unique molecular identifiers. TCRdb passed the PCR reads through MiXCR, listing each CDR3 protein once. Of hundreds of thousands of distinct CDR3 sequences listed, about 60% are singletons. The ends lost 0 bases at V and 0 bases at J; junction bases unmatched: 17. Looked up from germline, CDR1 is DFQATT and CDR2 is SNEGSKA (reference sequence). CDR3 length: 20 residues. This TCR came from a girl aged 2-10 years with multiple sclerosis. Sequencing was carried out using blood. This chain connects TRBV20-1 to TRBJ2-1; TRBD2 matches at 7 bases. The CDR3 DNA sequence: TGCAGTGCTAGAGAAGAGCTGAACCAGCGGGGCCATAGCTCCTACAATGAGCAGTTCTTC. It codes for CSAREELNQRGHSSYNEQFF.